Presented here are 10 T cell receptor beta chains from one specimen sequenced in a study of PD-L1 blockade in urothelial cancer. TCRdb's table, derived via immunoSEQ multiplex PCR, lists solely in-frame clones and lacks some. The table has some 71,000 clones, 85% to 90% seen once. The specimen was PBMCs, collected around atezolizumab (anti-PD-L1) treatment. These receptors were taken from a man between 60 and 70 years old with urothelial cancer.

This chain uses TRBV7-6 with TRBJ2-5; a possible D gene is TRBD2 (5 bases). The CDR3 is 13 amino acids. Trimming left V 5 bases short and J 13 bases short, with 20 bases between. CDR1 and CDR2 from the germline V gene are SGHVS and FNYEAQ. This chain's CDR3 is CASSPRSSTEVYF. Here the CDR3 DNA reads TGTGCCAGCAGCCCTCGGAGCTCGACGGAGGTGTACTTC.

CDR3 loop: CAISGLSGSVSNEQFF. The CDR3 nucleotides are TGTGCCATCAGTGGCCTGAGCGGGAGCGTTAGTAATGAGCAGTTCTTC. This sequence joins TRBV10-3 and TRBJ2-1; 8 bases line up with TRBD2. Germline V gene sequence: CDR1 ENHRY, CDR2 SYGVKD. The CDR3 consists of 16 residues. Losses at the gene ends were 4 bases for V and 7 bases for J; bases not matched to a gene: 12.

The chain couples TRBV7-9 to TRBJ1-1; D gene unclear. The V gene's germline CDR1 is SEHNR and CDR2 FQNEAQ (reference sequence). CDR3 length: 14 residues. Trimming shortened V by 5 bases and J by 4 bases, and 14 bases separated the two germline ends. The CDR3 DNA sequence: TGTGCCAGCAGCCCCCTAGGCCCGAGCACTGAAGCTTTCTTT. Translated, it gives CASSPLGPSTEAFF.

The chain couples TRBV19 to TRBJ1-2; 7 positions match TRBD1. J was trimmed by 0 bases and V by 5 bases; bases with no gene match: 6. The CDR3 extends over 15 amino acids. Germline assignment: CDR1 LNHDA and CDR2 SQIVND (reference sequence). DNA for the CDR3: TGTGCCAGTAGTGTTGAAGGGACAGCTAACTATGGCTACACCTTC. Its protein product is CASSVEGTANYGYTF.

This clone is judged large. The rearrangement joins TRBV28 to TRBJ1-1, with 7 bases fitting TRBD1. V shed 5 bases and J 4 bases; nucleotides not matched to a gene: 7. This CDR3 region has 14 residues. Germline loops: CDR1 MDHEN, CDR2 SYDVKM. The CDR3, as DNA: TGTGCCAGCAGTCCTAGGGGGCGGAGCACTGAAGCTTTCTTT. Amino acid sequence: CASSPRGRSTEAFF.

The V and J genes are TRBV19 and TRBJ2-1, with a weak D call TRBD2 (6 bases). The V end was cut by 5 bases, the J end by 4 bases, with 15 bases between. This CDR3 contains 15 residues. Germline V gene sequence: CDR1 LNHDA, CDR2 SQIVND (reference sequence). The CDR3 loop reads CASSGSGLAYNEQFF. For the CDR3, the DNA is TGTGCCAGTAGTGGATCGGGACTGGCGTACAATGAGCAGTTCTTC. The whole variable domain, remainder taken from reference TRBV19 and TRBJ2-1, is DGGITQSPKYLFRKEGQNVTLSCEQNLNHDAMYWYRQDPGQGLRLIYYSQIVNDFQKGDIAEGYSVSREKKESFPLTVTSAQKNPTAFYLCASSGSGLAYNEQFFGPGTRLTVL.

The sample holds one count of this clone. The CDR3 protein is CASSLMSEQFF. CDR3 nucleotides: TGTGCCAGCTCACTGATGAGCGAGCAGTTCTTC. This sequence joins TRBV18 and TRBJ2-1; D gene unclear. The CDR3 covers 11 residues. The germline V and J ends were trimmed by 4 bases and 10 bases, with 8 bases remaining between them. Looked up from germline, CDR1 is KGHSH and CDR2 is LQKENI. The entire variable domain, with the rest obtained from reference TRBV18 and TRBJ2-1, is as follows: NAGVMQNPRHLVRRRGQEARLRCSPMKGHSHVYWYRQLPEEGLKFMVYLQKENIIDESGMPKERFSAEFPKEGPSILRIQQVVRGDSAAYFCASSLMSEQFFGPGTRLTVL.

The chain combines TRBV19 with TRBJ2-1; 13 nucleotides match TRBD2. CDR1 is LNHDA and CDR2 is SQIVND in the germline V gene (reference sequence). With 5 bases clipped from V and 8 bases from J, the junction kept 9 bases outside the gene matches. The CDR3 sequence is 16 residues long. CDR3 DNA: TGTGCCAGTAGTCGACTAGCGGGGGGAGTGGGGTATGAGCAGTTCTTC. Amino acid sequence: CASSRLAGGVGYEQFF. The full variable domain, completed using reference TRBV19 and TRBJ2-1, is DGGITQSPKYLFRKEGQNVTLSCEQNLNHDAMYWYRQDPGQGLRLIYYSQIVNDFQKGDIAEGYSVSREKKESFPLTVTSAQKNPTAFYLCASSRLAGGVGYEQFFGPGTRLTVL.

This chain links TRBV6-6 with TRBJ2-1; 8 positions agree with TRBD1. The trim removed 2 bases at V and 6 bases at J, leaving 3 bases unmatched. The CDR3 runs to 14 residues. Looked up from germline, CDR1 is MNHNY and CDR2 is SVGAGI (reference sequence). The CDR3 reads CASSYLGQGNEQFF. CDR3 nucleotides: TGTGCCAGCAGTTACCTTGGACAGGGCAATGAGCAGTTCTTC.

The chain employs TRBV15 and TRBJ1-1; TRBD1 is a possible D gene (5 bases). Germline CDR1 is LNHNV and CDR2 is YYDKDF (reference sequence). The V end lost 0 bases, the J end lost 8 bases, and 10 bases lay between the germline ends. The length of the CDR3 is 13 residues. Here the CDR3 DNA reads TGTGCCACCAGCAGAGATTTAGACAGAGAAGCTTTCTTT. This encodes CATSRDLDREAFF.